One sample yielded the 19 T cell receptor beta chains listed below, sequenced in a study of blood T cell repertoires in COVID-19. TCRdb keeps only in-frame clones here, not all; method: immunoSEQ multiplex PCR. The sample carries roughly 300,000 clones, around 90% recorded once. The sequenced sample consisted of peripheral blood. These receptors were taken from a woman aged 25-40 years with COVID-19, enrolled during active disease.

The chain recombines TRBV4-2 with TRBJ1-5; 7 bases line up with TRBD1. Germline V lookup: CDR1 LGHNA, CDR2 YNFKEQ. V trimming: 1 base; J trimming: 0 bases; junction bases outside the gene matches: 9. The CDR3 spans 18 residues. The CDR3 DNA is TGTGCCAGCAGCCAAGGAACACAGGGGCTCTATAGCAATCAGCCCCAGCATTTT. Protein product: CASSQGTQGLYSNQPQHF.

The sample holds one count of this clone. The chain recombines TRBV5-4 with TRBJ2-3; 8 nucleotides align to TRBD2. Germline CDR1 SGHNT, CDR2 YYREEE (reference sequence). The ends lost 4 bases at V and 3 bases at J; junction bases unmatched: 10. The CDR3 is 16 amino acids. The CDR3 is CASSPGSGTMTDTQYF. CDR3 sequence (DNA): TGTGCCAGCAGCCCCGGTAGCGGGACGATGACAGATACGCAGTATTTT.

This clone was recorded once. This rearrangement joins TRBV19 to TRBJ1-2, with 7 positions matching TRBD1. V gave up 5 bases and J gave up 2 bases; unmatched junction bases: 11. The CDR3 is 16 residues long. Germline assignment: CDR1 LNHDA and CDR2 SQIVND (reference sequence). The CDR3 protein is CASSRRGQHPNYGYTF. In DNA, the CDR3 is TGTGCCAGTAGTCGCCGGGGACAGCACCCCAACTATGGCTACACCTTC. Filled out from reference TRBV19 and TRBJ1-2, the complete variable domain reads DGGITQSPKYLFRKEGQNVTLSCEQNLNHDAMYWYRQDPGQGLRLIYYSQIVNDFQKGDIAEGYSVSREKKESFPLTVTSAQKNPTAFYLCASSRRGQHPNYGYTFGSGTRLTVV.

V and J are TRBV5-4 and TRBJ1-1, with 8 bases matching TRBD1. CDR1 is SGHNT and CDR2 is YYREEE in the germline V gene (reference sequence). CDR3 length: 15 residues. The ends lost 0 bases at V and 5 bases at J; junction bases unmatched: 6. In DNA, the CDR3 is TGTGCCAGCAGCTTGGGTGTCAGGGGGCGAACTGAAGCTTTCTTT. It specifies CASSLGVRGRTEAFF.

The gene calls are TRBV5-1 and TRBJ2-3; 12 nucleotides agree with TRBD2. Germline assignment: CDR1 SGHRS and CDR2 YFSETQ. Trimming at V came to 0 bases and at J to 3 bases, leaving 5 bases not matched to a gene. The CDR3 is 17 residues long. CDR3: CASSLGATSGSTDTQYF. CDR3 DNA sequence: TGCGCCAGCAGCTTGGGGGCGACTAGCGGGAGTACAGATACGCAGTATTTT.

This chain uses TRBV4-1 with TRBJ2-5, with D possibly matching TRBD2 (6 bases). Trimming left V 1 base short and J 4 bases short, with 16 bases between. This CDR3 region has 16 residues. Germline V lookup: CDR1 MGHRA, CDR2 YSYEKL. CDR3 sequence reads: CASSQGNREYRETQYF. For the CDR3, the DNA is TGCGCCAGCAGCCAAGGGAACCGGGAGTATCGAGAGACCCAGTACTTC.

The chain recombines TRBV2 with TRBJ1-5; tentatively, D is TRBD1 (6 bases). Germline V lookup: CDR1 SNHLY, CDR2 FYNNEI. Trimming removed 7 bases from V and 4 bases from J, with 14 bases in between. This CDR3 is 14 amino acids long. The CDR3, as DNA: TGTGCCAGCATGGCCAGGGGCAGTAATCAGCCCCAGCATTTT. The encoded protein is CASMARGSNQPQHF.

This clone came up a few times. The rearrangement links TRBV3-1 (or the pseudogene TRBV3-2) to TRBJ1-2; 8 nucleotides line up with TRBD1. Germline V lookup: CDR1 LGHDT, CDR2 YNNKEL (reference sequence). The junction had 5 bases not matched to a gene; V was cut back by 0 bases and J by 5 bases. CDR3 length: 15 amino acids. CDR3 sequence reads: CASSQDHGQGYGYTF. CDR3 nucleotides: TGTGCCAGCAGCCAAGATCATGGACAGGGTTATGGCTACACCTTC.

This clone has only one observation. V gene TRBV6-5 combines with J gene TRBJ2-5; TRBD2 matches at 8 bases. This CDR3 region has 13 residues. With V trimmed by 8 bases and J by 4 bases, 6 bases remained unmatched. Germline V lookup: CDR1 MNHEY, CDR2 SVGAGI. In DNA, the CDR3 is TGTGCCAGCTGTCGGGGGGGCCCAGAGACCCAGTACTTC. Its protein is CASCRGGPETQYF.

This clone appeared a single time. The chain combines TRBV7-9 with TRBJ2-7; 12 bases align to TRBD1. Germline V gene lookup returns CDR1 SEHNR and CDR2 FQNEAQ (reference sequence). V lost 1 base to trimming and J lost 6 bases; unmatched junction nucleotides: 4. The CDR3 runs 15 residues. Here the CDR3 reads CASSLEGTGGLEQYF. CDR3 nucleotides: TGTGCCAGCAGCTTAGAAGGGACAGGGGGCCTCGAGCAGTACTTC.

The count of this clone is one. V gene TRBV7-2 combines with J gene TRBJ2-2, with TRBD2 as a possible D gene (5 bases). The germline V gene has CDR1 SGHTA and CDR2 FQGNSA. Between the trimmed V and J ends, which lost 4 bases and 6 bases, there was a span of 12 bases. This CDR3 contains 14 residues. CDR3 coding DNA: TGTGCCAGCAGCTCGGGATTTGGGGCCGGGGAGCTGTTTTTT. This codes for CASSSGFGAGELFF.

This chain joins TRBV7-2 and TRBJ2-7; TRBD2 aligns across 8 bases. Germline CDR1 SGHTA, CDR2 FQGNSA. The CDR3 runs 16 residues. Unmatched junction bases numbered 7, after V lost 1 base and J lost 2 bases. The CDR3 coding sequence is TGTGCCAGCAGCTTAGTAGCGGGACCCCGGCCCTACGAGCAGTACTTC. Protein product: CASSLVAGPRPYEQYF.

J is TRBJ1-1 and V is TRBV30; D call uncertain. Deletions cut 4 bases from V and 0 bases from J, with 9 bases between. CDR3 length: 13 amino acids. In germline, CDR1 is GTSNPN, CDR2 SVGIG (reference sequence). The CDR3 sequence: CAWNRQVNTEAFF. The CDR3 coding sequence is TGTGCCTGGAATCGGCAGGTGAACACTGAAGCTTTCTTT.

The V and J genes are TRBV11-2 and TRBJ2-5; 9 bases are shared with TRBD2. This CDR3 is 17 amino acids long. Germline CDR1 SGHAT, CDR2 FQNNGV. J was trimmed by 5 bases and V by 3 bases; bases with no gene match: 13. CDR3 bases: TGTGCCAGCAGCTTCTTCAGCGGGAGGCGTCTAAGGGAGACCCAGTACTTC. It codes for CASSFFSGRRLRETQYF.

The rearrangement links TRBV4-1 to TRBJ1-2; 8 positions agree with TRBD1. Germline CDR1 and CDR2: MGHRA and YSYEKL. CDR3 length: 15 residues. The V and J ends lost 8 bases and 4 bases, in that order; junction bases with no gene match: 12. Written as DNA, the CDR3 is TGCGCCAGCCGAGCTCCAGGACAGGGTAGCTATGGCTACACCTTC. As protein: CASRAPGQGSYGYTF.

V and J are TRBV18 and TRBJ2-2, with D unresolved. Looked up from germline, CDR1 is KGHSH and CDR2 is LQKENI. CDR3 length: 13 residues. Trimming pared 3 bases from V and 7 bases from J, leaving 9 bases between. In DNA form, the CDR3 reads TGTGCCAGCTCACCGCAAGCGCGCGGGGAGCTGTTTTTT. Amino acid sequence: CASSPQARGELFF.

The chain carries TRBV7-3 and TRBJ2-3; 10 bases are a match to TRBD2. The CDR3 loop spans 16 amino acids. V lost 5 bases and J lost 1; bases outside the gene matches: 6. In germline, CDR1 is SGHTA, CDR2 FQGTGA. The CDR3 protein is CASSLTSGVGTDTQYF. Here the CDR3 DNA reads TGTGCCAGCAGCCTCACTAGCGGGGTCGGCACAGATACGCAGTATTTT.

The chain couples TRBV30 to TRBJ1-6; D may be TRBD1 (5 bases). The CDR3 contains 12 residues. Trimming removed 5 bases at V and 3 bases at J, with 5 bases between. From germline, CDR1 is GTSNPN and CDR2 SVGIG (reference sequence). CDR3 in amino acids: CAWDSYNSPLHF. The DNA of the CDR3 is TGTGCCTGGGACAGCTATAATTCACCCCTCCACTTT.

This sequence joins TRBV30 and TRBJ2-7, with TRBD1 matching 9 bases. CDR1 is GTSNPN, CDR2 SVGIG, per germline (reference sequence). This CDR3 contains 15 residues. The CDR3 loop is CAMDRGREIAYEQYF. CDR3 coding DNA: TGTGCTATGGACAGGGGAAGGGAAATAGCCTACGAGCAGTACTTC.